A single sample is the source of the 20 T cell receptor beta chains below, sequenced in a study of blood T cell repertoires in COVID-19. Generated by immunoSEQ multiplex PCR, the TCRdb table keeps only in-frame clones and is missing some. The sample shows 180,000 or so clones, about 80% of them seen only once. Sequenced: PBMCs or T cells enriched from blood (not recorded which). These receptors were obtained from a man aged 50 or older who had recovered from COVID-19.

This clone has a single count. The V and J genes are TRBV30 and TRBJ2-2, with 7 bases that match TRBD1. Germline values: CDR1 GTSNPN, CDR2 SVGIG (reference sequence). V lost 3 bases to trimming and J lost 6 bases; unmatched junction nucleotides: 4. The length of the CDR3 is 13 residues. This CDR3 reads CAWRGQFSGELFF. CDR3 sequence (DNA): TGTGCCTGGAGGGGACAGTTCTCCGGGGAGCTGTTTTTT.

CDR3: CASWTGGGNTGELFF. CDR3 coding DNA: TGTGCCAGCTGGACAGGGGGCGGAAACACCGGGGAGCTGTTTTTT. V is TRBV28 and J is TRBJ2-2; the match to TRBD1 covers 11 bases. CDR3 length equals 15 residues. J lost 2 bases, V lost 8 bases, and 4 bases had no gene match. Germline V CDR1 and CDR2: MDHEN, SYDVKM.

V usage is TRBV7-3 and J usage is TRBJ2-5; no firm D call. The V end was cut by 5 bases, the J end by 5 bases, with 15 bases between. The CDR3 runs 14 residues. The germline V gene encodes CDR1 SGHTA and CDR2 FQGTGA. In DNA form, the CDR3 reads TGTGCCAGCAGCCCTGGCCATGTCGCTGAGACCCAGTACTTC. Amino acids: CASSPGHVAETQYF.

CDR3 DNA sequence: TGTGCCAGCAGTGACCCCGGTTATGGCTACACCTTC. This sequence encodes CASSDPGYGYTF. The chain carries TRBV6-4 and TRBJ1-2; D gene ambiguous. This CDR3 has 12 amino acids. From germline, CDR1 is MRHNA and CDR2 SNTAGT. Trimming pared 2 bases from V and 5 bases from J, leaving 6 bases between.

The rearrangement uses TRBV2 and TRBJ1-4, with a tentative D call TRBD1 (6 bases). Germline values: CDR1 SNHLY, CDR2 FYNNEI. This CDR3 comprises 13 residues. The ends were cut back, 8 bases at V and 3 bases at J, with 10 bases in the middle. The CDR3 sequence: CASLQGSNEKLFF. The DNA for the CDR3 is TGTGCCAGCCTCCAGGGGTCTAATGAAAAACTGTTTTTT.

This clone was seen more than once but under ten times. The DNA for the CDR3 is TGTGCCAGCAGTGAGCAGGGGATGGGCTATGGCTACACCTTC. The encoded protein is CASSEQGMGYGYTF. This chain connects TRBV2 to TRBJ1-2, with a tentative D call TRBD1 (6 bases). The CDR3 contains 14 residues. Per the germline V gene, CDR1 is SNHLY and CDR2 is FYNNEI. The V and J ends lost 3 bases and 4 bases respectively, with 12 bases between them.

V usage is TRBV19 and J usage is TRBJ2-2, with D perhaps matching TRBD2 (5 bases). From germline, CDR1 is LNHDA and CDR2 SQIVND (reference sequence). Trimming removed 7 bases from V and 4 bases from J, with 13 bases in between. The CDR3 sequence is 14 residues long. For the CDR3, the DNA is TGTGCCAGTATTCTCAGCGGAACCACCGGGGAGCTGTTTTTT. It is translated as CASILSGTTGELFF.

The chain has TRBV28 and TRBJ1-1; 9 bases line up with TRBD1. Germline V gene lookup returns CDR1 MDHEN and CDR2 SYDVKM. This CDR3 has 14 amino acids. The V segment lost 3 bases and the J segment 3 bases; nucleotides outside the gene matches: 2. CDR3 protein: CASSLTGGDTEAFF. CDR3 nucleotides: TGTGCCAGCAGTTTGACAGGGGGGGACACTGAAGCTTTCTTT.

This clone turned up a few times. V gene TRBV5-1 combines with J gene TRBJ1-2, with 8 positions matching TRBD1. This CDR3 contains 14 residues. V was clipped by 4 bases and J by 3 bases; unmatched bases: 5. The germline V gene encodes CDR1 SGHRS and CDR2 YFSETQ. CDR3 residues: CASSEDRAHYGYTF. The CDR3 region has the DNA TGCGCCAGCAGCGAGGACAGGGCCCACTATGGCTACACCTTC.

This clone was seen only once. The genes are TRBV5-1 and TRBJ2-1; TRBD1 is a possible D gene (5 bases). Trimming cost V 0 bases and J 2 bases, with 15 bases left between them. The CDR3 covers 17 residues. CDR1 and CDR2 (germline): SGHRS, YFSETQ. The CDR3 bases are TGCGCCAGCAGCTTGGGGGTGGGGCGCAGGACCTACAATGAGCAGTTCTTC. Its translation is CASSLGVGRRTYNEQFF.

This clone was observed once. Other DNA sequences in this sample translate to the same CDR3. The chain employs TRBV29-1 and TRBJ2-1, with D hard to call. There are 11 residues in the CDR3. Germline CDR1 and CDR2: SQVTM and ANQGSEA. Trimming removed 4 bases at V and 5 bases at J, with 6 bases between. DNA for the CDR3: TGCAGCGTTGGAGGTGACAATGAGCAGTTCTTC. Translation: CSVGGDNEQFF.

The V call is TRBV27, the J call TRBJ2-2; 10 positions match TRBD1. J was trimmed by 3 bases and V by 6 bases; bases with no gene match: 7. The CDR3 covers 16 residues. Germline values: CDR1 MNHEY, CDR2 SMNVEV (reference sequence). The CDR3 sequence is CASSLPGTGDTGELFF. The CDR3 region has the DNA TGTGCCAGCAGCCTCCCCGGGACAGGGGACACCGGGGAGCTGTTTTTT.

The chain employs TRBV25-1 and TRBJ1-6; 7 bases are shared with TRBD1. CDR3 length equals 12 residues. The V and J ends lost 5 bases and 17 bases, in that order; junction bases with no gene match: 9. Germline V gives CDR1 MGHDK, CDR2 SYGVNS. The CDR3 here is CASSSQGGKFHF. The CDR3 nucleotides are TGTGCCAGCAGTTCTCAGGGGGGCAAATTCCACTTT.

V gene TRBV6-5 combines with J gene TRBJ1-2; tentative D call: TRBD1 (6 bases). In germline, CDR1 is MNHEY, CDR2 SVGAGI. Trimming pared 6 bases from V and 6 bases from J, leaving 11 bases between. The CDR3 sequence is 12 residues long. This chain's CDR3 is CASRQGRDGYTF. CDR3 coding DNA: TGTGCCAGCAGACAGGGTCGGGATGGCTACACCTTC.

In this sample, this clone turned up a few times. The chain joins TRBV19 to TRBJ2-7; D may be TRBD1 (6 bases). The CDR3 sequence is 17 residues long. The V end was cut by 0 bases, the J end by 2 bases, with 17 bases between. Per germline, CDR1 LNHDA and CDR2 SQIVND (reference sequence). The CDR3 DNA follows: TGTGCCAGTAGTATAGATGGTTTGGGACACGATACCTACGAGCAGTACTTC. It translates to CASSIDGLGHDTYEQYF.

The genes are TRBV6-5 and TRBJ2-1, with TRBD2 matching over 7 bases. Germline assignment: CDR1 MNHEY and CDR2 SVGAGI. The CDR3 is made up of 16 amino acids. Losses at the gene ends were 2 bases for V and 3 bases for J; bases not matched to a gene: 7. CDR3 bases: TGTGCCAGCAGTTACAAGGGCGGGAGAGGCTACAATGAGCAGTTCTTC. Translating gives CASSYKGGRGYNEQFF.

This chain connects TRBV19 to TRBJ2-7; tentatively, D is TRBD1 (5 bases). Germline CDR1 is LNHDA and CDR2 is SQIVND (reference sequence). The V end was cut by 5 bases, the J end by 0 bases, with 8 bases between. The CDR3 contains 13 residues. The CDR3 sequence: CASSVDNSYEQYF. The CDR3 DNA reads as TGTGCCAGTAGTGTGGACAACTCCTACGAGCAGTACTTC.

The chain carries TRBV9 and TRBJ1-6; 7 bases are shared with TRBD1. In germline, CDR1 is SGDLS, CDR2 YYNGEE. Trimming took 2 bases from V and 10 from J; bases not matched to a gene: 3. CDR3 length: 13 residues. CDR3 nucleotides: TGTGCCAGCAGCGTTGACAGGGTCTCACCCCTCCACTTT. It encodes CASSVDRVSPLHF.

The rearrangement links TRBV11-2 to TRBJ2-2; D is perhaps TRBD1 (5 bases). The CDR3 consists of 16 residues. CDR1 and CDR2 (germline): SGHAT, FQNNGV. V lost 5 bases and J lost 5, with 18 bases in between. CDR3 residues: CASSLLPGGATGELFF. In DNA form, the CDR3 reads TGTGCCAGCAGCCTCCTCCCAGGTGGGGCGACCGGGGAGCTGTTTTTT.

This clone was counted only a few times. This chain joins TRBV15 and TRBJ2-3; D is uncertain. CDR1 is LNHNV, CDR2 YYDKDF, per germline (reference sequence). Trimming took off 5 bases at V and 9 bases at J, with 12 bases between the two ends. The CDR3 covers 12 residues. CDR3: CATSEAPVTQYF. CDR3 in DNA: TGTGCCACCAGCGAGGCCCCAGTCACGCAGTATTTT.